This T cell receptor (beta chain) is from a study of T-cell reconstitution after alpha-beta-depleted transplantation in children. Study results and caveats: Surviving recipient T cells and intrathymic progenitors accounted for some patients' high TCRbeta diversity at day 60. As was reported, about two months after transplant, alpha-beta T cells came from several hundred expanded graft clones.

The CDR3 is 14 amino acids. Trimming shortened V by 0 bases and J by 1 base, and 7 bases separated the two germline ends. Germline loops: CDR1 SQVTM, CDR2 ANQGSEA. A TCRbeta library incorporating unique molecular identifiers was prepared. MiXCR, run by TCRdb on the PCR reads, gives a single entry per CDR3 protein. The profile shows about 400,000 distinct CDR3 sequences, around 16% of them singletons. As concerns this clonotype: Its target is unknown.

The receptor's source is a boy in the first two years of life who had a stem cell transplant for Wiskott-Aldrich syndrome, so the T cells may come from the graft donor. Sample: PBMCs, mostly from graft donor cells, taken 360 days after TCRalphabeta/CD19-depleted stem cell transplant. V is TRBV29-1 and J is TRBJ2-1; no firm D call. CDR3 loop: CSVEDRKSYNEQFF. Written as DNA, the CDR3 is TGCAGCGTTGAAGATCGGAAGTCCTACAATGAGCAGTTCTTC.